These 10 T cell receptor beta chains were all obtained from the same sample, sequenced in a study of blood T cell repertoires in COVID-19. Assay used: immunoSEQ multiplex PCR; TCRdb lists only in-frame clones, some missing. This table has some 190,000 clones, under 90% appearing once. Sequencing used peripheral blood. The receptors derive from a human donor in a cohort sampled during active COVID-19.

V is TRBV11-2 and J is TRBJ2-7, with D perhaps matching TRBD1 (6 bases). Trimming pared 4 bases from V and 2 bases from J, leaving 12 bases between. The CDR3 covers 14 residues. Germline V gives CDR1 SGHAT, CDR2 FQNNGV. The CDR3 nucleotides read TGTGCCAGCAGCTATACAGGGTTGGCCTACGAGCAGTACTTC. It specifies CASSYTGLAYEQYF.

This clone showed up just a few times. The chain joins TRBV7-8 to TRBJ1-3; D is unclear. Germline CDR1 reads SGHVS; CDR2 reads FQNEAQ. The CDR3 is 16 amino acids. The V gene lost 0 bases and the J gene lost 3 bases, with 12 bases spanning the gap. CDR3 amino acids: CASSLAPVGGGNTIYF. The CDR3 DNA sequence: TGTGCCAGCAGCTTAGCTCCCGTCGGCGGTGGAAACACCATATATTTT.

The DNA for the CDR3 is TGTGCCTGGAGTGGTGTCGGGATTGGGTCGCAGTTCTTC. Amino acids: CAWSGVGIGSQFF. The J gene is TRBJ2-1, the V gene TRBV30; D possibly corresponds to TRBD2 (5 bases). The germline gives CDR1 GTSNPN, CDR2 SVGIG (reference sequence). CDR3 size: 13 residues. V was pared by 1 base and J by 12 bases, with 16 bases between.

This clone was seen at least ten times. The CDR3 protein is CASSEVSGVGYNEQFF. CDR3 in DNA: TGCGCCAGCAGTGAGGTTTCCGGGGTGGGGTACAATGAGCAGTTCTTC. The V gene is TRBV10-1, the J gene TRBJ2-1, with D perhaps matching TRBD2 (5 bases). The germline V gene has CDR1 WNHNN and CDR2 SYGVQD (reference sequence). Trimming took off 2 bases at V and 4 bases at J, with 15 bases between the two ends. The CDR3 loop spans 16 amino acids.

For the CDR3, the DNA is TGCGCCAGCAGCCCCGGGACTAGCGGGAGGCATGAGCAGTTCTTC. It codes for CASSPGTSGRHEQFF. This chain uses TRBV5-1 with TRBJ2-1, with TRBD2 matching over 15 bases. The CDR3 contains 15 residues. V was clipped by 4 bases and J by 8 bases; unmatched bases: 4. CDR1 SGHRS and CDR2 YFSETQ come from the germline V gene.

The chain uses TRBV2 and TRBJ2-1; D possibly corresponds to TRBD1 (6 bases). CDR3 length: 13 amino acids. Trimming took 7 bases from V and 10 from J, leaving 17 bases between them. Germline loops: CDR1 SNHLY, CDR2 FYNNEI. The CDR3 protein is CASTPGQGREQFF. CDR3 in DNA: TGTGCCAGCACCCCCGGCCAGGGGCGGGAGCAGTTCTTC.

This chain uses TRBV11-2 with TRBJ2-1, with D possibly matching TRBD2 (5 bases). Germline V CDR1 and CDR2: SGHAT, FQNNGV. Trimming shortened V by 5 bases and J by 0 bases, and 11 bases separated the two germline ends. This CDR3 contains 15 residues. CDR3 protein: CASSSVAGSYNEQFF. DNA of the CDR3: TGTGCCAGCAGCAGTGTCGCGGGCTCCTACAATGAGCAGTTCTTC.

The chain couples TRBV19 to TRBJ2-7; a possible D gene is TRBD2 (6 bases). V was clipped by 8 bases and J by 4 bases, with 21 bases between them. CDR3 length: 15 residues. Per the germline V gene, CDR1 is LNHDA and CDR2 is SQIVND (reference sequence). The CDR3 nucleotides read TGTGCCAGTTCCCCCCGCCGAATAGCGGTGTACGAGCAGTACTTC. As protein: CASSPRRIAVYEQYF.

The genes are TRBV10-3 and TRBJ1-4, with D maybe TRBD1 (5 bases). Looked up from germline, CDR1 is ENHRY and CDR2 is SYGVKD. Trimming removed 3 bases from V and 11 bases from J, with 16 bases in between. CDR3 length equals 14 residues. The CDR3 here is CAISDRGRDGKLFF. The CDR3 DNA sequence: TGTGCCATCAGTGACCGCGGGAGGGACGGTAAACTGTTTTTT.

The chain links TRBV7-2 to TRBJ2-3; 13 bases agree with TRBD2. Trimming took 1 base from V and 7 from J; bases not matched to a gene: 8. The CDR3 runs to 17 residues. Per germline, CDR1 SGHTA and CDR2 FQGNSA. The CDR3, as DNA: TGTGCCAGCAGCTTAGTGAGACTAGCGGGAGGACTTAATACGCAGTATTTT. Protein product: CASSLVRLAGGLNTQYF.